The T cell receptor beta chain under discussion was sequenced for a study of T cell responses to AZD1222 COVID-19 vaccine. The V and J ends lost 4 bases and 17 bases respectively, with 14 bases between them. The CDR3 spans 10 residues. Germline CDR1 and CDR2: DFQATT and SNEGSKA (reference sequence). As to this clone: Antigen unknown.

Study-level points and caveats: Epitopes outside B.1.351 and B.1.1.7 mutated regions reportedly drew nearly half of spike TCRs.

The protocol was immunoSEQ multiplex PCR, while the TCRdb copy is restricted to in-frame clones and leaves out a portion. The sample includes under 200,000 clones, approximately 91% seen only once; the top ten take less than 2.5%. The sequence came from an adult in good health. This material consisted of peripheral blood, taken on day 0 of AZD1222 vaccination. J is TRBJ1-4 and V is TRBV20-1; D not certain. DNA of the CDR3: TGCAGTGCTAATCACGAGGTCTCCTTTTTT. It encodes CSANHEVSFF.